The 19 T cell receptor beta chains presented below share a single source sample, sequenced in a study of post-analysis software for immune sequencing data. No antigens are known for them. Study-level findings and limits: Four or five TRBV segments were more frequent in patients than controls; TRBV5-6, TRBV5-1 and TRBV20-1 belonged to this group.

Tagging with unique molecular identifiers was a feature of the TCR beta cDNA libraries. TCRdb recomputed calls from the PCR reads with MiXCR, one row per CDR3 protein. The sample has about 820,000 distinct CDR3 sequences; approximately 57% are singletons. What was sequenced was blood. The source is a girl between 10 and 17 years old with multiple sclerosis.

The V call is TRBV4-1, the J call TRBJ1-5; D is unclear. V was clipped by 0 bases and J by 0 bases, with 15 bases between them. The CDR3 extends over 18 amino acids. CDR1 MGHRA and CDR2 YSYEKL come from the germline V gene. The CDR3 region is CASSQERSPRYSNQPQHF. DNA for the CDR3: TGCGCCAGCAGCCAAGAAAGGTCCCCGAGATATAGCAATCAGCCCCAGCATTTT.

This chain connects TRBV5-1 to TRBJ2-3; 9 bases line up with TRBD2. Germline assignment: CDR1 SGHRS and CDR2 YFSETQ. The junction had 8 bases not matched to a gene; V was cut back by 4 bases and J by 2 bases. The CDR3 has 16 residues. The chain's CDR3 is CASSLLAGMNTDTQYF. CDR3 in DNA: TGCGCCAGCAGCCTTCTAGCGGGGATGAACACAGATACGCAGTATTTT.

The V and J genes are TRBV2 and TRBJ2-7, with D perhaps given as TRBD1 or TRBD2 (5 bases each). Germline V CDR1 and CDR2: SNHLY, FYNNEI. The CDR3 totals 13 residues. The ends were cut back, 4 bases at V and 1 base at J, with 8 bases in the middle. The CDR3 coding sequence is TGTGCCAGCAGTGGGGACGCGTCCTACGAGCAGTACTTC. Residues: CASSGDASYEQYF.

The gene calls are TRBV29-1 and TRBJ1-2; a possible D gene is TRBD1 (5 bases). V was pared by 6 bases and J by 5 bases, with 16 bases between. Germline lookup yields CDR1 SQVTM and CDR2 ANQGSEA. This CDR3 is built from 13 residues. As DNA, the CDR3 is TGCAGCGTGGGACCGGCCCAGGGATATGGCTACACCTTC. Its translation: CSVGPAQGYGYTF.

This clonotype was found a few times. The genes are TRBV7-2 and TRBJ2-7; perhaps TRBD2 as D (6 bases). Trimming stripped 5 bases from V and 3 bases from J, with 14 bases between. The CDR3 extends over 14 amino acids. Germline V gene sequence: CDR1 SGHTA, CDR2 FQGNSA. CDR3 residues: CASSDSGRIYEQYF. For the CDR3, the DNA is TGTGCCAGCAGCGACTCCGGGAGAATCTACGAGCAGTACTTC.

This clonotype has only a few counts. The chain joins TRBV7-9 to TRBJ2-7, with TRBD1 as a possible D gene (6 bases). The CDR3 is 14 residues long. Germline values: CDR1 SEHNR, CDR2 FQNEAQ (reference sequence). Trimming left V 5 bases short and J 2 bases short, with 13 bases between. The DNA of the CDR3 is TGTGCCAGCAGCCCGTCAACAGGGCCCTACGAGCAGTACTTC. Translating gives CASSPSTGPYEQYF.

This clonotype has just a few counts. The chain links TRBV5-5 to TRBJ2-7, with D tentatively TRBD1 (6 bases). The CDR3 has 12 amino acids. Germline values: CDR1 SGHKS, CDR2 YYEKEE (reference sequence). V lost 2 bases, J lost 5 bases, and 8 bases lay in between. DNA of the CDR3: TGTGCCAGCAGCTTACAGGGCCACGAGCAGTACTTC. It is translated as CASSLQGHEQYF.

This clonotype turned up a few times. The rearrangement links TRBV27 to TRBJ2-7; D unclear. V was clipped by 0 bases and J by 2 bases, with 8 bases between them. Looked up from germline, CDR1 is MNHEY and CDR2 is SMNVEV (reference sequence). The CDR3 runs to 14 residues. DNA of the CDR3: TGTGCCAGCAGTTTATCACGGCTCGCCTACGAGCAGTACTTC. Its protein is CASSLSRLAYEQYF.

V and J are TRBV6-1 and TRBJ2-7, with D perhaps TRBD1 (6 bases). This CDR3 has 13 amino acids. Germline V gives CDR1 MNHNS, CDR2 SASEGT. V lost 11 bases and J 2 bases, leaving 16 bases between the germline ends. CDR3 protein: CAGTADRTYEQYF. The CDR3 DNA reads TGTGCCGGAACGGCAGACAGGACCTACGAGCAGTACTTC.

V usage is TRBV5-1 and J usage is TRBJ2-3, with 10 bases matching TRBD2. CDR1 is SGHRS and CDR2 is YFSETQ in the germline V gene. The length of the CDR3 is 17 residues. The V and J ends lost 1 base and 3 bases, in that order; junction bases with no gene match: 8. The CDR3 is CASSLPASGRSTDTQYF. The CDR3 DNA is TGCGCCAGCAGCTTGCCCGCTAGCGGGAGATCGACAGATACGCAGTATTTT.

The V gene is TRBV12-3 or TRBV12-4, the J gene TRBJ1-4; a weak D match, TRBD1 (5 bases). The CDR3 extends over 15 amino acids. Trimming pared 7 bases from V and 8 bases from J, leaving 20 bases between. The CDR3 DNA sequence: TGTGCCAGCACCCCCGGGGAGGGGCGCGGGGAAAAACTGTTTTTT. Its translation is CASTPGEGRGEKLFF.

Concerning this clonotype itself: One end of the junction does not line up with germline, which may come from a read error. The V and J genes are TRBV7-9 and TRBJ1-2; D unclear. The germline V gene has CDR1 SEHNR and CDR2 FQNEAQ (reference sequence). CDR3 length: 16 amino acids. This chain's CDR3 is CVSSLRRGNFNYGYTF. The CDR3 DNA is TGTGTCAGCAGCTTAAGGCGCGGAAACTTTAACTATGGCTACACCTTC. The full variable domain, rest sourced from reference TRBV7-9 and TRBJ1-2, is DTGVSQNPRHKITKRGQNVTFRCDPISEHNRLYWYRQTLGQGPEFLTYFQNEAQLEKSRLLSDRFSAERPKGSFSTLEIQRTEQGDSAMYLCVSSLRRGNFNYGYTFGSGTRLTVV.

V gene TRBV10-3 combines with J gene TRBJ1-2, with a tentative D call TRBD1 (5 bases). The CDR3 runs 14 residues. Trimming took 3 bases from V and 5 from J, leaving 13 bases between them. Germline lookup yields CDR1 ENHRY and CDR2 SYGVKD. In DNA, the CDR3 is TGTGCCATCAGTGAATCAGGGCATGGGTATGGCTACACCTTC. The encoded protein is CAISESGHGYGYTF.

This sequence joins TRBV12-3 or TRBV12-4 and TRBJ2-5, with D possibly matching TRBD2 (6 bases). The CDR3 has 15 amino acids. Trimming shortened V by 6 bases and J by 11 bases, and 25 bases separated the two germline ends. The CDR3 sequence is CASSLIPGLWNEQYF. The CDR3 DNA reads TGTGCCAGCAGCCTTATACCGGGACTCTGGAATGAGCAGTACTTC.

The chain uses TRBV29-1 and TRBJ2-1; 7 bases fit TRBD2. V trimming: 5 bases; J trimming: 9 bases; junction bases outside the gene matches: 16. The CDR3 length is 15 residues. Germline CDR1 SQVTM, CDR2 ANQGSEA. The CDR3 reads CSVPPPSGVSSEQFF. The CDR3 region has the DNA TGCAGCGTTCCCCCACCTAGCGGAGTCTCAAGTGAGCAGTTCTTC.

About this clonotype itself: The junction departs from the called germline gene at one end, perhaps through a read error. J is TRBJ2-1 and V is TRBV15, with TRBD2 as a possible D gene (6 bases). CDR1 is LNHNV and CDR2 is YYDKDF in the germline V gene (reference sequence). CDR3 length: 17 amino acids. CDR3 sequence reads: CATSRPIMGRGGREQFF. As DNA, the CDR3 is TGCGCCACCAGCAGACCTATCATGGGGCGTGGGGGGAGGGAGCAGTTCTTC.

The gene calls are TRBV11-3 and TRBJ2-4; 7 nucleotides line up with TRBD2. The CDR3 is made up of 15 amino acids. Germline CDR1 reads SGHNT; CDR2 reads YENEEA. The junction had 4 bases not matched to a gene; V was cut back by 4 bases and J by 1 base. The CDR3 loop reads CASSSGGWAKNIQYF. DNA of the CDR3: TGTGCCAGCAGCTCCGGGGGGTGGGCCAAAAACATTCAGTACTTC.

To note about this clonotype: Sequence at one end of the junction differs from germline and may be a read error. This sequence joins TRBV7-9 and TRBJ2-7; 9 bases line up with TRBD1. Germline V CDR1 and CDR2: SEHNR, FQNEAQ (reference sequence). The CDR3 loop spans 13 amino acids. DNA of the CDR3: TGTGCCGGCAGTCGGGACAGGGTCTACGAGCAGTACTTC. The encoded protein is CAGSRDRVYEQYF.

This clonotype was seen only a few times. The chain employs TRBV4-1 and TRBJ2-7; D gene ambiguous. There are 15 residues in the CDR3. Per the germline V gene, CDR1 is MGHRA and CDR2 is YSYEKL. V was shortened by 0 bases and J by 5 bases, with 14 bases between the two germline ends. The CDR3 protein is CASSQEDVVGHEQYF. For the CDR3, the DNA is TGCGCCAGCAGCCAAGAAGACGTCGTCGGACACGAGCAGTACTTC.